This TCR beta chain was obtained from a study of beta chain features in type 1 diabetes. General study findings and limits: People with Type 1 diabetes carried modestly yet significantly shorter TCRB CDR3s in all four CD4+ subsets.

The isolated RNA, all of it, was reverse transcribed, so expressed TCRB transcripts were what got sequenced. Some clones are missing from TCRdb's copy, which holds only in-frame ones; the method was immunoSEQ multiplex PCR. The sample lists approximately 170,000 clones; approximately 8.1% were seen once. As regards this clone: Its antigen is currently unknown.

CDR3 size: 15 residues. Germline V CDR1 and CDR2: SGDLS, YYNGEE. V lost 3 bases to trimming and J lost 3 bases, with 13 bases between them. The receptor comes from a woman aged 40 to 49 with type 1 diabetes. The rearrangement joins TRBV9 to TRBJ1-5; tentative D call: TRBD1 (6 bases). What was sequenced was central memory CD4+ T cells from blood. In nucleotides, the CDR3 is TGTGCCAGCAGCGCGGGAGGGGACAACAATCAGCCCCAGCATTTT. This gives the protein CASSAGGDNNQPQHF. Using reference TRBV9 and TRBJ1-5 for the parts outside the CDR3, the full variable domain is DSGVTQTPKHLITATGQRVTLRCSPRSGDLSVYWYQQSLDQGLQFLIQYYNGEERAKGNILERFSAQQFPDLHSELNLSSLELGDSALYFCASSAGGDNNQPQHFGDGTRLSIL.